One sample yielded the 20 T cell receptor beta chains listed below, sequenced in a study of patients and donors after allogeneic stem cell transplantation. TCRdb called the RT-PCR reads again in MiXCR, with one record for every CDR3 protein. The data contain over 150,000 distinct CDR3 sequences, around two fifths of them singletons. Sequencing was carried out using blood, either unsorted or a sorted T cell fraction (not recorded which). These receptors were obtained from a human donor who was either an allogeneic HSCT recipient or a stem cell or donor lymphocyte infusion donor (not recorded which). It is not recorded whose cells these are; they may come from a transplant donor.

Only a few counts were recorded for this clonotype. The chain has TRBV29-1 and TRBJ1-1, with D hard to call. The CDR3 runs to 13 residues. V shed 5 bases and J shed 0 bases, with 10 bases lying between them. Per the germline V gene, CDR1 is SQVTM and CDR2 is ANQGSEA. The CDR3 nucleotides are TGCAGCGTTATCGGGAGGATGAACACTGAAGCTTTCTTT. Translating gives CSVIGRMNTEAFF.

The J gene is TRBJ1-2, the V gene TRBV20-1, with 8 bases that match TRBD1. Unmatched junction bases numbered 7, after V lost 7 bases and J lost 6 bases. The germline V gene encodes CDR1 DFQATT and CDR2 SNEGSKA (reference sequence). This CDR3 contains 12 residues. The CDR3 protein is CSVTRQGNGYTF. Here the CDR3 DNA reads TGCAGTGTCACACGACAGGGGAATGGCTACACCTTC.

This clonotype has more than one count but fewer than ten. The chain recombines TRBV5-1 with TRBJ1-1; tentatively, D is TRBD1 (6 bases). The germline CDR1 and CDR2 sequences are SGHRS and YFSETQ. The length of the CDR3 is 15 residues. The V end was cut by 0 bases, the J end by 5 bases, with 14 bases between. The CDR3 loop is CASSLVQGQRTEAFF. In nucleotides, the CDR3 is TGCGCCAGCAGCTTGGTGCAGGGGCAGAGGACTGAAGCTTTCTTT.

The gene calls are TRBV6-5 and TRBJ1-1, with D hard to call. This CDR3 is built from 14 residues. Trimming left V 5 bases short and J 1 base short, with 11 bases between. Germline V gene data show CDR1 as MNHEY and CDR2 as SVGAGI. CDR3 in amino acids: CASSTETQNTEAFF. The CDR3 DNA reads as TGTGCCAGCAGTACGGAAACTCAGAACACTGAAGCTTTCTTT.

The chain combines TRBV7-9 with TRBJ2-5, with 9 positions matching TRBD2. The CDR3 is 15 residues long. Germline V gene data show CDR1 as SEHNR and CDR2 as FQNEAQ (reference sequence). The V gene end was trimmed by 7 bases and the J gene end by 1 base; junction bases not matched to a gene: 7. The chain's CDR3 is CASNPTSGLQETQYF. Here the CDR3 DNA reads TGTGCCAGCAACCCGACTAGCGGCCTCCAAGAGACCCAGTACTTC.

This rearrangement joins TRBV3-1 to TRBJ2-1; D might be TRBD2 (5 bases). V was clipped by 0 bases and J by 8 bases, with 17 bases between them. CDR1 is LGHDT and CDR2 is YNNKEL in the germline V gene (reference sequence). The CDR3 consists of 16 residues. The DNA of the CDR3 is TGTGCCAGCAGCCAAGATCTAACTAGTCTCAACCATGAGCAGTTCTTC. Encoded protein: CASSQDLTSLNHEQFF.

The chain joins TRBV12-3 or TRBV12-4 to TRBJ1-6, with a possible D match to TRBD1 (5 bases). This CDR3 has 14 amino acids. V was shortened by 7 bases and J by 6 bases, with 13 bases between the two germline ends. CDR3 in amino acids: CASMLTATNSPLHF. DNA for the CDR3: TGTGCCAGCATGCTGACAGCAACTAATTCACCCCTCCACTTT.

This clonotype has a handful of counts. This chain connects TRBV4-1 to TRBJ1-1; no clear D gene. V was trimmed by 1 base and J by 11 bases, leaving 8 bases between them. Germline values: CDR1 MGHRA, CDR2 YSYEKL. This CDR3 contains 11 residues. The CDR3 is CASSQGPWAFF. CDR3 sequence (DNA): TGCGCCAGCAGCCAAGGTCCGTGGGCTTTCTTT.

This clonotype was picked up many times. The rearrangement links TRBV6-2 or TRBV6-3 to TRBJ2-7, with D uncertain. The CDR3 contains 11 residues. CDR1 MNHEY and CDR2 SVGEGT come from the germline V gene. V was shortened by 5 bases and J by 7 bases, with 9 bases between the two germline ends. The CDR3 DNA reads as TGTGCCAGCAGTCAGTTTCGGGAGCAGTACTTC. Residues: CASSQFREQYF.

This clonotype was seen only a few times. The rearrangement uses TRBV6-6 and TRBJ1-2, with TRBD1 as a possible D gene (5 bases). The V gene lost 0 bases and the J gene lost 5 bases, with 13 bases spanning the gap. CDR1 and CDR2 from the germline V gene are MNHNY and SVGAGI (reference sequence). The CDR3 length is 15 residues. The CDR3 DNA reads TGTGCCAGCAGTTACTCTCGGACACCAATGTATGGCTACACCTTC. It specifies CASSYSRTPMYGYTF.

The chain couples TRBV6-5 to TRBJ2-2; D unresolved. Trimming left V 8 bases short and J 4 bases short, with 8 bases between. Germline V gives CDR1 MNHEY, CDR2 SVGAGI. The CDR3 extends over 12 amino acids. As DNA, the CDR3 is TGTGCCAGCCTTAAAAGCACCGGGGAGCTGTTTTTT. It is translated as CASLKSTGELFF.

This chain joins TRBV20-1 and TRBJ2-7; 10 bases map to TRBD2. CDR1 DFQATT and CDR2 SNEGSKA come from the germline V gene (reference sequence). V shed 4 bases and J 3 bases; nucleotides not matched to a gene: 12. The CDR3 is 16 amino acids. The CDR3 bases are TGCAGTGCTACCCCCCGGCCCGGGACTAGCGTCTACGAGCAGTACTTC. The encoded protein is CSATPRPGTSVYEQYF.

This chain joins TRBV4-2 and TRBJ1-1; D remains ambiguous. Trimming cost V 4 bases and J 8 bases, with 23 bases left between them. The CDR3 covers 16 residues. CDR1 LGHNA and CDR2 YNFKEQ come from the germline V gene. The CDR3 DNA is TGTGCCAGCAGCCTCCTCGAGGCCGGGGAAAACCACGAAGCTTTCTTT. This translates into CASSLLEAGENHEAFF.

The chain employs TRBV4-3 and TRBJ2-1; D assignment may be TRBD1 or TRBD2 (5 bases each). Germline V gene lookup returns CDR1 LGHNA and CDR2 YSLEER. The CDR3 length is 15 residues. Trimming stripped 0 bases from V and 7 bases from J, with 13 bases between. The CDR3 loop reads CASSQDPGPLNEQFF. The CDR3 DNA reads as TGCGCCAGCAGCCAAGACCCGGGACCCCTTAATGAGCAGTTCTTC.

This clonotype has a handful of counts. CDR3 DNA: TGTGCCAGCAGTTTATTGACTAGCGGAGCCAAAAACATTCAGTACTTC. This codes for CASSLLTSGAKNIQYF. The gene calls are TRBV12-3 or TRBV12-4 and TRBJ2-4, with 9 bases that match TRBD2. The CDR3 has 16 amino acids. With V trimmed by 2 bases and J by 0 bases, 2 bases remained unmatched.

This sequence joins TRBV5-1 and TRBJ1-1; D gene ambiguous. The V gene's germline CDR1 is SGHRS and CDR2 YFSETQ. The CDR3 is 15 amino acids. The V and J ends lost 4 bases and 3 bases respectively, with 16 bases between them. CDR3 nucleotide sequence: TGCGCCAGCAGCACGACCAGAGTTCTTGACACTGAAGCTTTCTTT. It codes for CASSTTRVLDTEAFF.

A note on this clonotype: At one of its ends the junction is not consistent with the germline gene, which may arise from a read error. This sequence joins TRBV24-1 and TRBJ1-4; D unresolved. CDR3 size: 13 residues. Germline CDR1 is KGHDR and CDR2 is SFDVKD. CDR3 in DNA: TGTGCCACCACGGCCAGGCACGAAGAAAAATTGTTTTTT. It is translated as CATTARHEEKLFF.

The V gene is TRBV7-2, the J gene TRBJ2-1; D not certain. The V end was cut by 4 bases, the J end by 1 base, with 8 bases between. Per germline, CDR1 SGHTA and CDR2 FQGNSA. CDR3 size: 14 residues. CDR3 bases: TGTGCCAGCAGCTCGTTTGGATCCTACAATGAGCAGTTCTTC. This encodes CASSSFGSYNEQFF.

The V and J genes are TRBV6-5 and TRBJ1-2; 9 positions agree with TRBD1. J gave up 2 bases and V 6 bases, and 7 bases lay outside the gene matches. Germline V gives CDR1 MNHEY, CDR2 SVGAGI. The CDR3 loop spans 15 amino acids. CDR3: CASSDPGQGNYGYTF. CDR3 sequence (DNA): TGTGCCAGCAGCGACCCGGGACAGGGCAACTATGGCTACACCTTC.

The chain employs TRBV9 and TRBJ2-1; 16 bases are shared with TRBD2. From germline, CDR1 is SGDLS and CDR2 YYNGEE. Trimming took 4 bases from V and 8 from J; bases not matched to a gene: 9. The CDR3 has 17 residues. CDR3 residues: CASSSQGLAGGPDEQFF. The CDR3 DNA reads TGTGCCAGCAGCTCCCAGGGACTAGCGGGAGGGCCGGATGAGCAGTTCTTC. Filled out from reference TRBV9 and TRBJ2-1, the complete variable domain reads DSGVTQTPKHLITATGQRVTLRCSPRSGDLSVYWYQQSLDQGLQFLIQYYNGEERAKGNILERFSAQQFPDLHSELNLSSLELGDSALYFCASSSQGLAGGPDEQFFGPGTRLTVL.